The rows below give T cell receptor beta chains drawn from one sample of a study of T-cell memory formation after mild COVID-19. TCRdb reprocessed the 5' RACE reads with MiXCR, giving one entry per CDR3 protein. The sample includes around 510,000 distinct CDR3 sequences, roughly 22% of them seen just once. Material for sequencing was PBMCs or a T cell subset sorted from them (not recorded which). These receptors came from an adult woman who had mild COVID-19 (a few samples of this study predate the infection). Cell type and time point are not known. CDR3s include the opening cysteine and the closing phenylalanine or tryptophan. The order of the fields is D gene, V gene, J gene, clone size, CDR3 protein, CDR3 DNA. A D gene is named only where the DNA matches it firmly. Clone size is stated in some rows and not others, as once, few, many or a class when expanded.

TRBD1,TRBV13,TRBJ1-1,few,CASSSMDRRTEAFF,TGTGCCAGCAGCTCTATGGACAGGAGGACTGAAGCTTTCTTT
NA,TRBV7-9,TRBJ1-1,few,CASSSTGSSGLTFF,TGTGCCAGCAGCTCAACCGGGTCCTCCGGATTGACTTTCTTT
NA,TRBV5-6,TRBJ2-7,NA,CASSLLGMEVHEQYF,TGTGCCAGCAGCTTGCTAGGGATGGAGGTCCACGAGCAGTACTTC
NA,TRBV6-2/TRBV6-3,TRBJ2-2,few,CASSYYPGGSTGELFF,TGTGCCAGCAGTTACTACCCAGGGGGGAGCACCGGGGAGCTGTTTTTT
NA,TRBV9,TRBJ2-6,NA,CASSVEARAGANVLTF,TGTGCCAGCAGCGTAGAGGCCCGGGCTGGGGCCAACGTCCTGACTTTC
NA,TRBV20-1,TRBJ2-5,few,CSAGGGQGETQYF,TGCAGTGCTGGGGGGGGGCAGGGAGAGACCCAGTACTTC
TRBD1,TRBV24-1,TRBJ2-1,NA,CATSDPGQGARNEQFF,TGTGCCACCAGTGACCCCGGACAGGGGGCGAGAAATGAGCAGTTCTTC
NA,TRBV7-2,TRBJ1-1,few,CASSPSAWGPANTEAFF,TGTGCCAGCAGCCCGTCCGCCTGGGGGCCAGCCAACACTGAAGCTTTCTTT
TRBD1,TRBV7-3,TRBJ2-7,NA,CASTVQGADYEQYF,TGTGCCAGCACCGTACAGGGGGCCGACTACGAGCAGTACTTC
TRBD2,TRBV29-1,TRBJ2-3,NA,CSVDGTSGFTDTQYF,TGCAGCGTTGATGGGACTAGCGGGTTCACAGATACGCAGTATTTT
NA,TRBV27,TRBJ1-5,few,CAILPGNQPQHF,TGTGCCATCCTCCCGGGCAATCAGCCCCAGCATTTT
NA,TRBV15,TRBJ2-4,few,CATSSGSLTWSENIQYF,TGTGCCACCAGCAGTGGGAGTCTTACTTGGTCCGAAAACATTCAGTACTTC
NA,TRBV18,TRBJ1-1,NA,CASSPFPGLEAFF,TGTGCCAGCTCACCATTTCCCGGGCTAGAAGCTTTCTTT
TRBD2,TRBV7-2,TRBJ2-7,NA,CASSLEGSSGTHEQYF,TGTGCCAGCAGCTTAGAAGGGTCTAGCGGGACCCACGAGCAGTACTTC
NA,TRBV9,TRBJ2-2,NA,CASSVDTGTGELFF,TGTGCCAGCAGCGTAGACACAGGAACCGGGGAGCTGTTTTTT
NA,TRBV29-1,TRBJ1-2,NA,CSVDREGYGYTF,TGCAGCGTTGACAGGGAAGGCTATGGCTACACCTTC
NA,TRBV15,TRBJ1-2,NA,CATSRGQGNYGYTF,TGTGCCACCAGCAGAGGTCAGGGGAACTATGGCTACACCTTC
NA,TRBV5-1,TRBJ1-2,NA,CASSPEGHGYTF,TGCGCCAGCAGCCCGGAGGGACATGGCTACACCTTC
TRBD2,TRBV5-6,TRBJ2-7,few,CASSLPLAGVEQYF,TGTGCCAGCAGTTTGCCACTAGCGGGGGTCGAGCAGTACTTC
NA,TRBV12-3/TRBV12-4,TRBJ1-2,NA,CASSERTSRYGYTF,TGTGCCAGCAGTGAGAGGACCTCCCGGTATGGCTACACCTTC
TRBD2,TRBV6-1,TRBJ2-7,once,CASSEASGGSYEQYF,TGTGCCAGCAGTGAGGCTAGCGGTGGCTCCTACGAGCAGTACTTC
NA,TRBV20-1,TRBJ2-7,few,CSAPPHGRGEYEQYF,TGCAGTGCCCCGCCCCACGGCAGGGGAGAATACGAGCAGTACTTC
NA,TRBV10-1,TRBJ1-5,NA,CASSESNQERGNQPQHF,TGCGCCAGCAGTGAGTCGAATCAGGAAAGGGGCAATCAGCCCCAGCATTTT
NA,TRBV4-2,TRBJ1-1,NA,CASSQGEDGGGDTEAFF,TGTGCCAGCAGCCAAGGTGAGGACGGGGGGGGAGACACTGAAGCTTTCTTT
TRBD1,TRBV10-3,TRBJ2-7,NA,CAISHRDSYSYEQYF,TGTGCCATCAGTCACCGGGACAGTTACTCCTACGAGCAGTACTTC
TRBD1,TRBV9,TRBJ2-7,NA,CASSVGEGADYEQYF,TGTGCCAGCAGCGTAGGAGAGGGGGCGGACTACGAGCAGTACTTC
NA,TRBV12-3/TRBV12-4,TRBJ1-1,few,CASSLEGQRTEAFF,TGTGCCAGCAGTTTGGAGGGCCAGAGGACTGAAGCTTTCTTT
TRBD1,TRBV11-2,TRBJ1-2,few,CASSWDRADGYTF,TGTGCCAGCAGCTGGGACAGGGCCGATGGCTACACCTTC
NA,TRBV5-1,TRBJ2-7,few,CASSFRQGSYEQYF,TGTGCCAGCAGTTTCCGGCAGGGATCCTACGAGCAGTACTTC
TRBD1,TRBV18,TRBJ2-5,NA,CASSPGQGLVVETQYF,TGTGCCAGCTCACCGGGACAGGGGCTGGTTGTTGAGACCCAGTACTTC
TRBD2,TRBV4-2,TRBJ2-7,few,CASSQESGGREQYF,TGTGCCAGCAGCCAAGAAAGCGGGGGGCGGGAGCAGTACTTC
NA,TRBV7-3,TRBJ2-5,NA,CASSLTGGARETQYF,TGTGCCAGCAGCTTAACGGGGGGGGCCAGAGAGACCCAGTACTTC
NA,TRBV4-1,TRBJ1-5,NA,CASSQQGGNQPQHF,TGCGCCAGCAGCCAACAGGGTGGCAATCAGCCCCAGCATTTT
NA,TRBV29-1,TRBJ2-2,few,CSGGRGNTGELFF,TGCAGCGGGGGAAGGGGCAACACCGGGGAGCTGTTTTTT
TRBD2,TRBV5-4,TRBJ2-3,NA,CASSPDGGAGRDTQYF,TGTGCCAGCAGCCCGGACGGGGGGGCCGGGAGAGATACGCAGTATTTT
NA,TRBV29-1,TRBJ2-3,NA,CSVIPSSGTDTQYF,TGCAGCGTGATTCCTAGCAGCGGCACAGATACGCAGTATTTT
NA,TRBV4-1,TRBJ1-6,few,CASSISQGGNSPLHF,TGCGCCAGCTCAATTTCACAGGGAGGTAATTCACCCCTCCACTTT
TRBD1,TRBV5-1,TRBJ1-1,NA,CASSLVQGASDTEAFF,TGCGCCAGCAGCTTGGTACAGGGGGCGAGTGACACTGAAGCTTTCTTT
NA,TRBV6-1,TRBJ2-2,few,CASSVYRAGAGELFF,TGTGCCAGCAGTGTATACAGGGCGGGGGCCGGGGAGCTGTTTTTT
TRBD2,TRBV27,TRBJ2-1,NA,CASRIGLAGGPAGNEQFF,TGTGCCAGCAGGATAGGACTAGCGGGGGGCCCAGCGGGTAATGAGCAGTTCTTC
NA,TRBV3-1,TRBJ2-5,few,CASSQVYLGETQYF,TGTGCCAGCAGCCAAGTCTACCTCGGGGAGACCCAGTACTTC
NA,TRBV7-9,TRBJ2-2,NA,CASSLIWVSPGTGELFF,TGTGCCAGCAGCTTAATTTGGGTGTCTCCGGGCACCGGGGAGCTGTTTTTT
NA,TRBV2,TRBJ2-7,few,CASSEYDSYEQYF,TGTGCCAGCAGTGAATATGACAGCTACGAGCAGTACTTC
NA,TRBV7-2,TRBJ2-3,NA,CASSSTGLPTDTQYF,TGTGCCAGCAGCTCGACGGGGCTACCCACAGATACGCAGTATTTT
NA,TRBV14,TRBJ2-2,few,CASSRQAYTGELFF,TGTGCCAGCAGCAGACAGGCCTACACCGGGGAGCTGTTTTTT
NA,TRBV7-2,TRBJ2-7,few,CASSPGISEQYF,TGTGCCAGCAGCCCGGGTATAAGCGAGCAGTACTTC
NA,TRBV5-6,TRBJ2-1,NA,CASSLLQLLYNEQFF,TGTGCCAGCAGCTTGTTGCAGCTCCTTTACAATGAGCAGTTCTTC
NA,TRBV15,TRBJ2-1,NA,CATSRDREINEQFF,TGTGCCACCAGCAGAGATCGGGAAATTAATGAGCAGTTCTTC
NA,TRBV20-1,TRBJ1-2,few,CSARASDPSNYGYTF,TGCAGTGCTAGGGCAAGTGACCCATCTAACTATGGCTACACCTTC
TRBD2,TRBV3-1,TRBJ2-1,NA,CASSPWTSGAPAYNEQFF,TGTGCCAGCAGCCCTTGGACTAGCGGAGCCCCGGCCTACAATGAGCAGTTCTTC
NA,TRBV15,TRBJ2-3,few,CATSRDQSRVTDTQYF,TGTGCCACCAGCAGAGATCAGAGCCGCGTCACAGATACGCAGTATTTT
NA,TRBV5-6,TRBJ2-7,few,CASSPGTGGGEQYF,TGTGCCAGCAGCCCCGGGACAGGCGGGGGCGAGCAGTACTTC
TRBD1,TRBV5-1,TRBJ2-7,NA,CASSLDEKQGRTYEQYF,TGCGCCAGCAGCTTGGATGAGAAACAGGGGCGCACCTACGAGCAGTACTTC
NA,TRBV5-5,TRBJ1-2,NA,CASSSRRSNYGYTF,TGTGCCAGCAGCAGCAGGAGATCTAACTATGGCTACACCTTC
NA,TRBV20-1,TRBJ2-3,few,CSARDSGRVSTDTQYF,TGCAGTGCTAGAGATTCAGGCAGGGTGAGCACAGATACGCAGTATTTT
NA,TRBV7-9,TRBJ1-6,NA,CASSLWTGGFGSYNSPLHF,TGTGCCAGCAGCTTATGGACCGGAGGATTCGGCTCCTATAATTCACCCCTCCACTTT
NA,TRBV12-5,TRBJ2-7,NA,CASGLVVGQTHYEQYF,TGTGCTAGTGGTTTGGTCGTGGGGCAGACCCACTACGAGCAGTACTTC
NA,TRBV12-3/TRBV12-4,TRBJ1-1,few,CASTPRTEAFF,TGTGCCAGCACCCCACGGACTGAAGCTTTCTTT
TRBD1,TRBV7-9,TRBJ1-6,NA,CASNTGTGGVSPLHF,TGTGCCAGCAACACCGGGACAGGTGGGGTTTCACCCCTCCACTTT
NA,TRBV20-1,TRBJ1-2,NA,CSARDPESYGYTF,TGCAGTGCGCGGGACCCAGAGAGCTATGGCTACACCTTC